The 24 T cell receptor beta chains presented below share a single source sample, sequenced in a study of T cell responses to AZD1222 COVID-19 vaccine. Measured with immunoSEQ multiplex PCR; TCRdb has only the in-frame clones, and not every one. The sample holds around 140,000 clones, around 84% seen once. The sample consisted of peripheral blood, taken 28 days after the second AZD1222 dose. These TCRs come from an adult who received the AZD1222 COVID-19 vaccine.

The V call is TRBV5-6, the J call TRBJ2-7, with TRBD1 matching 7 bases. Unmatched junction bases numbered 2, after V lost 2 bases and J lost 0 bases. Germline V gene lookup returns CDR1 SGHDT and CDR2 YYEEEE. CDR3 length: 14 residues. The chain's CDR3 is CASSLGTDSYEQYF. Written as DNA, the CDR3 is TGTGCCAGCAGCTTAGGGACAGACTCCTACGAGCAGTACTTC.

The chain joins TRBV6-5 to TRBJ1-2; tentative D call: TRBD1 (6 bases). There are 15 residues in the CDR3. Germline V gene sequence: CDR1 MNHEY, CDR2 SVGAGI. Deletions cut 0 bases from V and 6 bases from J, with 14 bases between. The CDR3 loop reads CASSYSSDSVNGYTF. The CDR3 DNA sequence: TGTGCCAGCAGTTACTCGTCGGACAGTGTCAATGGCTACACCTTC.

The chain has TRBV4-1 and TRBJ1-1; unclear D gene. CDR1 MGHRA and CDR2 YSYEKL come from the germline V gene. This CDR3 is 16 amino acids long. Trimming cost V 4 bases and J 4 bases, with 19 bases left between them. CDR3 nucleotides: TGCGCCAGCAGCCTTCCTTTGGGTCGGGCCGGCACTGAAGCTTTCTTT. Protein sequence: CASSLPLGRAGTEAFF.

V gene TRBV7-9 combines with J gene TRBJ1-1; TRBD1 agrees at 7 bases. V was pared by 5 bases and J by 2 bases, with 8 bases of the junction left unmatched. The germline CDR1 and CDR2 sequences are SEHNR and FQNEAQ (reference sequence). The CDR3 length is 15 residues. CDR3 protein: CASSPTGTANTEAFF. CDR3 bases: TGTGCCAGCAGCCCCACCGGGACAGCCAACACTGAAGCTTTCTTT.

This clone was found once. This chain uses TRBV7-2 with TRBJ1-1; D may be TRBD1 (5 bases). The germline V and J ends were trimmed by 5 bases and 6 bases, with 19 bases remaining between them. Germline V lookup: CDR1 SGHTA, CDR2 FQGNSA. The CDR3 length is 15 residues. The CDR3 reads CASSPPSGGAAEAFF. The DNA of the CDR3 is TGTGCCAGCAGCCCCCCATCGGGAGGGGCCGCTGAAGCTTTCTTT. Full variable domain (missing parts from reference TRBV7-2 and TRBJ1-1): GAGVSQSPSNKVTEKGKDVELRCDPISGHTALYWYRQSLGQGLEFLIYFQGNSAPDKSGLPSDRFSAERTGGSVSTLTIQRTQQEDSAVYLCASSPPSGGAAEAFFGQGTRLTVV.

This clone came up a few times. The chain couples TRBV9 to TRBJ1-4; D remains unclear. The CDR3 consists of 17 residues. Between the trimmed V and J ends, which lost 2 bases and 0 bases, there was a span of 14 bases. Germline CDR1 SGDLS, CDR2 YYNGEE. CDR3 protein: CASSVGATRPTNEKLFF. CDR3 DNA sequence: TGTGCCAGCAGCGTCGGCGCAACCCGCCCAACTAATGAAAAACTGTTTTTT.

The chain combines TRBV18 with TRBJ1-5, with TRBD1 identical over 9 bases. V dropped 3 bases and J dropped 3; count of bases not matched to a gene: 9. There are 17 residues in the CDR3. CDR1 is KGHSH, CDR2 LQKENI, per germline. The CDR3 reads CASSPTRDRVLNQPQHF. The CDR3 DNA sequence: TGTGCCAGCTCACCTACCCGGGACAGGGTTCTCAATCAGCCCCAGCATTTT.

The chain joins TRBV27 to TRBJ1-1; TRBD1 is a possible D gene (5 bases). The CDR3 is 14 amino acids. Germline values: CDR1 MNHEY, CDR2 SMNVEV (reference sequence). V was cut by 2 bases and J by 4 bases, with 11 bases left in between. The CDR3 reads CASSLGTRGTEAFF. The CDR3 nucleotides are TGTGCCAGCAGTTTAGGGACCCGGGGCACTGAAGCTTTCTTT.

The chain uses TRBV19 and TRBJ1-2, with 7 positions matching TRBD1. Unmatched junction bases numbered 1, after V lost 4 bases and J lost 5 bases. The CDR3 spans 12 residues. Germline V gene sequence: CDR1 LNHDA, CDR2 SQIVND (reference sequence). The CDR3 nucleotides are TGTGCCAGTAGTAGACAGGGTTATGGCTACACCTTC. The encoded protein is CASSRQGYGYTF.

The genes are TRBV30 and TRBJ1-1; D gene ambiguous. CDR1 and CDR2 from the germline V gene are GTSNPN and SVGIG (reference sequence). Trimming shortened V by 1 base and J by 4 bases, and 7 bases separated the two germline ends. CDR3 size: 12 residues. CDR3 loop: CAWSAGSTEAFF. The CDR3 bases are TGTGCCTGGAGTGCCGGTTCCACTGAAGCTTTCTTT.

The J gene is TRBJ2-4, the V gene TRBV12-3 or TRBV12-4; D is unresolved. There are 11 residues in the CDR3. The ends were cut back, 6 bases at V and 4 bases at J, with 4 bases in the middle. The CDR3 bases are TGTGCCAGCAGCCCGAAAAACATTCAGTACTTC. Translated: CASSPKNIQYF.

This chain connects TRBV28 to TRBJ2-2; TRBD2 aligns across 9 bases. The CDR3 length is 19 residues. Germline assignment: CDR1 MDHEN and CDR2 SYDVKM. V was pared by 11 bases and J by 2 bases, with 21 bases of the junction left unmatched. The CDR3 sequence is CACGTSPPRGHSNTGELFF. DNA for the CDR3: TGTGCCTGCGGGACTAGCCCTCCCAGGGGTCACAGTAACACCGGGGAGCTGTTTTTT. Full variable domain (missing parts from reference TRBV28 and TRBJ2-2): DVKVTQSSRYLVKRTGEKVFLECVQDMDHENMFWYRQDPGLGLRLIYFSYDVKMKEKGDIPEGYSVSREKKERFSLILESASTNQTSMYLCACGTSPPRGHSNTGELFFGEGSRLTVL.

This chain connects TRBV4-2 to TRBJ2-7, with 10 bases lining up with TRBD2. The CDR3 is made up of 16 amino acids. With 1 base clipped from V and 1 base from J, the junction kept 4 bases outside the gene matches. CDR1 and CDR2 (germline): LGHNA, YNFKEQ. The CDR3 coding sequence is TGTGCCAGCAGCCAAGCACTAGCGGGGCCTTCCTACGAGCAGTACTTC. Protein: CASSQALAGPSYEQYF.

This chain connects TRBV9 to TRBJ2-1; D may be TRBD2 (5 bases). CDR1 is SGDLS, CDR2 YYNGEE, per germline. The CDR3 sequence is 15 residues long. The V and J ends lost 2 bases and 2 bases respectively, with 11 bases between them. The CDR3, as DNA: TGTGCCAGCAGCGTCCCGGGAAGTACCTACAATGAGCAGTTCTTC. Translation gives CASSVPGSTYNEQFF.

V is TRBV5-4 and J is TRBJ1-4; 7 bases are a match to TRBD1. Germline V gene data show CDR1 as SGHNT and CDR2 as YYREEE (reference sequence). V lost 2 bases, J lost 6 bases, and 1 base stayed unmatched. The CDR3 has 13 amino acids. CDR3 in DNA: TGTGCCAGCAGCTTCGGGACAGATGAAAAACTGTTTTTT. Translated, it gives CASSFGTDEKLFF.

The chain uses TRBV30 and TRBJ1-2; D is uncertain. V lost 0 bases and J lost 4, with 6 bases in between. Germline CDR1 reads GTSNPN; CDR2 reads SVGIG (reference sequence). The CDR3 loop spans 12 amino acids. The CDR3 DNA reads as TGTGCCTGGAGTGTACTAGTCTATGGCTACACCTTC. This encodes CAWSVLVYGYTF.

The DNA of the CDR3 is TGTGCCAGCAGCGTAAGTCCAGACTACGAGCAGTACTTC. This translates into CASSVSPDYEQYF. The chain is built from TRBV9 and TRBJ2-7; D unresolved. The CDR3 consists of 13 residues. V lost 1 base, J lost 3 bases, and 8 bases lay in between. Germline V CDR1 and CDR2: SGDLS, YYNGEE.

The CDR3 spells CASSSIYGGFEKLFF. As DNA, the CDR3 is TGTGCCAGCAGTTCCATCTATGGGGGTTTTGAAAAACTGTTTTTT. This chain joins TRBV6-5 and TRBJ1-4; possible D gene TRBD1, 5 bases. This CDR3 contains 15 residues. The V end lost 4 bases, the J end lost 7 bases, and 16 bases lay between the germline ends. Germline CDR1 and CDR2: MNHEY and SVGAGI.

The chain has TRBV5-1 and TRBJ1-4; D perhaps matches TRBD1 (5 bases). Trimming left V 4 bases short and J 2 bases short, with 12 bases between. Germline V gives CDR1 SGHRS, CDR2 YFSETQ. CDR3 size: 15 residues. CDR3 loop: CASSGDGGTNEKLFF. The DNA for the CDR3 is TGCGCCAGCAGCGGGGATGGGGGGACTAATGAAAAACTGTTTTTT.

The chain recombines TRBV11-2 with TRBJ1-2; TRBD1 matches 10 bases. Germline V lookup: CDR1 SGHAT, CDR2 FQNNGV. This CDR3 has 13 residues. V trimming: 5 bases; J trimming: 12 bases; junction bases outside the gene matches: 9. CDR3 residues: CASSPGTGEKNTF. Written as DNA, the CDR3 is TGTGCCAGCAGCCCCGGGACAGGGGAGAAAAACACCTTC.

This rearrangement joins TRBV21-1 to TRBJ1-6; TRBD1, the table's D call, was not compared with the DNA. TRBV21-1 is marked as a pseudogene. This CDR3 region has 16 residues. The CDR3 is CASSKAQEQNNSPLHF. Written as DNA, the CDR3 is TGTGCCAGCAGCAAAGCGCAGGAACAAAATAATTCACCCCTCCACTTT.

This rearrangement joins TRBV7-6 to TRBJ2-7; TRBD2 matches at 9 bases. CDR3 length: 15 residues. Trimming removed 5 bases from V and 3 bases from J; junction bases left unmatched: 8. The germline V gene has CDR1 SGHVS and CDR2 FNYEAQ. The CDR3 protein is CASSPPGREGYEQYF. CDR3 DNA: TGTGCCAGCAGCCCGCCGGGGCGGGAGGGCTACGAGCAGTACTTC. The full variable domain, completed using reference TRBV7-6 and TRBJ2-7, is GAGVSQSPRYKVTKRGQDVALRCDPISGHVSLYWYRQALGQGPEFLTYFNYEAQQDKSGLPNDRFSAERPEGSISTLTIQRTEQRDSAMYRCASSPPGREGYEQYFGPGTRLTVT.

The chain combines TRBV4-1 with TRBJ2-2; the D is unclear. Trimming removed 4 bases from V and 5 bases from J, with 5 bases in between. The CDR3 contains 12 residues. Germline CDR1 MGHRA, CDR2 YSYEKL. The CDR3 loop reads CASSPQTGELFF. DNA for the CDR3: TGCGCCAGCAGCCCCCAAACCGGGGAGCTGTTTTTT.

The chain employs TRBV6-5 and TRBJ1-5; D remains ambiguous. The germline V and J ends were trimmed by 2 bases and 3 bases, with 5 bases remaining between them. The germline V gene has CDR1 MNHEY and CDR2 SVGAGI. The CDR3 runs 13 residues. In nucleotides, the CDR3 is TGTGCCAGCAGTTACGTCCCCAATCAGCCCCAGCATTTT. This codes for CASSYVPNQPQHF.